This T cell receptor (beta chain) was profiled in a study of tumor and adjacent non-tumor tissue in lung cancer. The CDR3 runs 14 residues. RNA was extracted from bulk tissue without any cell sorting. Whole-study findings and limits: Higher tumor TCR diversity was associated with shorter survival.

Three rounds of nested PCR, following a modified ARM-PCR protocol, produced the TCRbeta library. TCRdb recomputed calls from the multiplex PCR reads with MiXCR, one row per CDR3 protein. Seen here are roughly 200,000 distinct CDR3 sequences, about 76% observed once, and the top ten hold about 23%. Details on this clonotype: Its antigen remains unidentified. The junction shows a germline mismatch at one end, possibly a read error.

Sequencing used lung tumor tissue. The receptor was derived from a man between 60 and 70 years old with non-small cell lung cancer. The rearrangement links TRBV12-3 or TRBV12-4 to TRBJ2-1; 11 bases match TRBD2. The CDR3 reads CVSNPGLADNQQFF. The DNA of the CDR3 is TGTGTCAGCAACCCGGGACTAGCGGATAATCAGCAGTTCTTC.